This T cell receptor beta chain was identified during a study of T-cell memory formation after mild COVID-19. Concerning this clonotype itself: Its cognate antigen is unknown.

Study conclusions and caveats: Among CD4+ contracting clones, most were CM and EM, and CD8+ ones EMRA. Cross-reactive memory apparently joined, as some responding clones appeared in pre-infection memory. Clones contracting day 15 to 85 were balanced CD4/CD8; later expanders leaned CD4+.

CDR3 length: 12 amino acids. In germline, CDR1 is SEHNR, CDR2 FQNEAQ (reference sequence). Trimming cost V 7 bases and J 10 bases, with 17 bases left between them. Amplification by 5'RACE using constant-segment primers produced TCR alpha and TCR beta cDNA libraries that carried sample barcodes and UMIs. TCRdb independently ran MiXCR on the 5' RACE reads; one entry per CDR3 protein. The sample consists of 350,000 to 450,000 distinct CDR3 sequences, around 18% of them appearing once. Input material: PBMCs or a T cell subset sorted from them (not recorded which). The clonotype comes from an adult woman who had mild COVID-19 (a few samples of this study predate the infection). Cell type and time point are not known. The chain has TRBV7-9 and TRBJ2-7, with D perhaps matching TRBD1 (6 bases). CDR3 bases: TGTGCCAGCACCACAGGGACGGACGGTCAGTACTTC. Its protein is CASTTGTDGQYF.